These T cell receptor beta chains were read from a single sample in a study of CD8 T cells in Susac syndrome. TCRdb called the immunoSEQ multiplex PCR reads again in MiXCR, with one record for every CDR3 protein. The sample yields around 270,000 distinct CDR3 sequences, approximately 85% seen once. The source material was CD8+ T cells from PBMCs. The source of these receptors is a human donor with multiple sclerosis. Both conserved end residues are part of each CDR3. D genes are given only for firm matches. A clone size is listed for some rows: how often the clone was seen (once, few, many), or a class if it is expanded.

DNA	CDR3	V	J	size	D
TGTGCCAGTAGTATTATTGGACACGTGAACACTGAAGCTTTCTTT	CASSIIGHVNTEAFF	TRBV19	TRBJ1-1	NA	NA
TGTGCCAGCTATCCTGGGGAGGGAGGGCCCCAGCATTTT	CASYPGEGGPQHF	TRBV6-2/TRBV6-3	TRBJ1-5	NA	NA
TGCGCCAGCAGCCAAGATTACGGGCCCTACGAGCAGCACTTC	CASSQDYGPYEQHF	TRBV4-3	TRBJ2-7	NA	NA
TGTGCCAGCAGCCCCATCTGGGGCGGGAGCACAGATACGCAGTATTTT	CASSPIWGGSTDTQYF	TRBV7-9	TRBJ2-3	NA	NA
TGTGCCAGCAGCCAAGGCCCGAATCTGGGTCCACCCAATCAGCCCCAGCATTTT	CASSQGPNLGPPNQPQHF	TRBV3-1	TRBJ1-5	NA	NA
TGCAGTGCGGATCAGCCCCAGCATTTT	CSADQPQHF	TRBV20-1	TRBJ1-5	NA	NA
TGCAGTGCTAGAGCCAGGGGGGTCGGGCCAGATACGCAGTATTTT	CSARARGVGPDTQYF	TRBV20-1	TRBJ2-3	NA	NA
TGTGCCTGGAGTGCCGGGACAGGGATCCACGAGCAGTACTTC	CAWSAGTGIHEQYF	TRBV30	TRBJ2-7	NA	TRBD1
TGCAGTGCCACACCGCTGGACAGGCCTCCCTCCTACGAGCAGTACTTC	CSATPLDRPPSYEQYF	TRBV20-1	TRBJ2-7	NA	TRBD1
TGTGCCACCGGATCTCCCTTCCTCAATGAGCAGTTCTTC	CATGSPFLNEQFF	TRBV6-2/TRBV6-3	TRBJ2-1	NA	NA
TGTGCCACCAGTGACCGACAGGTTCTAAACACCGGGGAGCTGTTTTTT	CATSDRQVLNTGELFF	TRBV24-1	TRBJ2-2	once	NA
TGTGCCAGCAGCCATAGTTTAGCGGTGAGCACAGATACGCAGTATTTT	CASSHSLAVSTDTQYF	TRBV4-2	TRBJ2-3	NA	NA
TGTGCCTGGAGTGAGCGGTCCGGGGAGCTGTTTTTT	CAWSERSGELFF	TRBV30	TRBJ2-2	NA	NA
TGCAGTGCTAGAGTCTTGATGGGCGGGGGGATATACGAGCAGTACTTC	CSARVLMGGGIYEQYF	TRBV20-1	TRBJ2-7	NA	TRBD2
TGTGCCAGCAGCCACGGACGGACTACTAAATTTTATGGCTACACCTTC	CASSHGRTTKFYGYTF	TRBV28	TRBJ1-2	NA	NA
TGCAGCGTTGCTATGGACAGGGGATACAATGAGCAGTTCTTC	CSVAMDRGYNEQFF	TRBV29-1	TRBJ2-1	NA	TRBD1
TGCGCCAGCAGCCATACCGGGAGCGGCTATGGCTACACCTTC	CASSHTGSGYGYTF	TRBV4-3	TRBJ1-2	NA	NA
TGTGCCAGCAGCCCCTCCAGCGTCTACGAGCAGTACTTC	CASSPSSVYEQYF	TRBV7-9	TRBJ2-7	NA	NA
TGTGCCATCAGTAGTTTTGGGAGGTACGAGCAGTACTTC	CAISSFGRYEQYF	TRBV10-3	TRBJ2-7	few	NA
TGTGCCAGCAATTTACGGCCAGCGGGAAGCTCCTACGAGCAGTACTTC	CASNLRPAGSSYEQYF	TRBV6-6	TRBJ2-7	NA	TRBD2
TGTGCCAGCAGTGGACTAGCGGGAGGTTTGGGCACCGGGGAGCTGTTTTTT	CASSGLAGGLGTGELFF	TRBV28	TRBJ2-2	NA	TRBD2
TGTGCCATCAGTGAGGGGGCAGAGGTTCAGCCCCAGCATTTT	CAISEGAEVQPQHF	TRBV10-3	TRBJ1-5	NA	NA
TGTGCCAGCAGCCTCATTTGGGACTACGTTTCCTATGGCTACACCTTC	CASSLIWDYVSYGYTF	TRBV6-2/TRBV6-3	TRBJ1-2	NA	NA
TGTGCCAGCAGGTCCCCGGGGGGCCTAAAGGAGACCCAGTACTTC	CASRSPGGLKETQYF	TRBV27	TRBJ2-5	NA	NA
TGTGCCAGCCATACTGTCCGCTTCGTCGTCCTGACTTTC	CASHTVRFVVLTF	TRBV6-2/TRBV6-3	TRBJ2-6	NA	NA
TGTGCCAGCAGTCCCGGGACAGGGGGCGCGTATGGCTACACCTTC	CASSPGTGGAYGYTF	TRBV12-3/TRBV12-4	TRBJ1-2	few	TRBD1
TGTGCCAGCAGCTTCACAGGCTCTGAGCAGTTCTTC	CASSFTGSEQFF	TRBV11-2	TRBJ2-1	NA	NA
TGTGCCAGCAGTTACTGGGCTAGCGGGATCACAGATACGCAGTATTTT	CASSYWASGITDTQYF	TRBV6-5	TRBJ2-3	NA	TRBD2
TGCGCCAGCAGCTTGGCCGGGGGACCTTCGGGACTAGCGGGAAAGAGCTCCTACAATGAGCAGTTCTTC	CASSLAGGPSGLAGKSSYNEQFF	TRBV5-1	TRBJ2-1	NA	TRBD2
TGTGCCAGCAGCCTTGACAGGGCAGATACGCAGTATTTT	CASSLDRADTQYF	TRBV7-6	TRBJ2-3	few	TRBD1
TGTGCCAGCAGTTTACCGACCATAGGCTATGAGCAGTTCTTC	CASSLPTIGYEQFF	TRBV6-1	TRBJ2-1	NA	NA
TGTGCCAGCAGCTTAGCCGCACTAGCGGAACACTACAATGAGCAGTTCTTC	CASSLAALAEHYNEQFF	TRBV7-9	TRBJ2-1	NA	TRBD2
TGTGCCAGCAGTGATTTTAAGGTTGCTAGCGGGAGCTTGGACACCGGGGAGCTGTTTTTT	CASSDFKVASGSLDTGELFF	TRBV25-1	TRBJ2-2	NA	TRBD2
TGCAGTGCTAGAGATCCGGGACAGGGAGACTACGAGCAGTACTTC	CSARDPGQGDYEQYF	TRBV20-1	TRBJ2-7	NA	TRBD1
TGTGCCAGCAGTTCGGGGGGTTTGGGCCCCAACTATGGCTACACCTTC	CASSSGGLGPNYGYTF	TRBV6-5	TRBJ1-2	NA	NA
TGTGCCAGCAGTTTAGAGGGCAGGGTCAATCAGCCCCAGCATTTT	CASSLEGRVNQPQHF	TRBV27	TRBJ1-5	NA	NA
TGTGCCAGCAGCCCGCGAGCATCCTGGGGGTCCTACGAGCAGTACTTC	CASSPRASWGSYEQYF	TRBV9	TRBJ2-7	NA	NA
TGTGCCAGCAGTGAAAGGGCCACCCTACCCCTCCAAGAGACCCAGTACTTC	CASSERATLPLQETQYF	TRBV6-1	TRBJ2-5	NA	NA
TGTGCCAGCAGTGAGATACTAGCGGGAGGAAAGACCGGGGAGCTGTTTTTT	CASSEILAGGKTGELFF	TRBV2	TRBJ2-2	NA	TRBD2
TGTGCCATCAGGCCGACAGAGGTTGCTGAAGCTTTCTTT	CAIRPTEVAEAFF	TRBV10-3	TRBJ1-1	once	NA
TGTGCCAGCAGTTTAAGTCAGAATCAGCCCCAGCATTTT	CASSLSQNQPQHF	TRBV28	TRBJ1-5	NA	NA
TGTGCCAGCAGTTTAGCCAGGGCCCGCGAGCAGTACTTC	CASSLARAREQYF	TRBV27	TRBJ2-7	NA	NA
TGCAGTGCTAGTCCGGACAGGTTTTCCTACGAGCAGTACTTC	CSASPDRFSYEQYF	TRBV20-1	TRBJ2-7	NA	TRBD1
TGTGCCAGCAGCCGAACCGGGACAGACAATCAGCCCCAGCATTTT	CASSRTGTDNQPQHF	TRBV6-5	TRBJ1-5	NA	TRBD1
TGTGCCAGCAGCAAAGACGCAGATAGCAATCAGCCCCAGCATTTT	CASSKDADSNQPQHF	TRBV21-1	TRBJ1-5	NA	NA